This T cell receptor beta chain derives from a study of regulatory T cells in long-lasting Graves disease (dated by TCRdb to about 2021). Background on the whole study: Antithyroid drugs had been taken for less than 3 months by newly diagnosed Graves' disease patients. Persistent Graves' disease patients were compared with newly diagnosed Graves' disease patients by peripheral blood TCR sequencing and RNA sequencing. The study was conducted in China and was registered as a clinical trial. A total of about 33 samples underwent TCR sequencing, from about 13 patients with persistent Graves' disease and 20 or so patients with newly diagnosed Graves' disease.

To prepare the library, multiplex PCR was applied. TCRdb shows the sequencer as Illumina HiSeq 4000. CDR3 regions were amplified by Arm-PCR with iRepertoire HTBI primers to construct TCR beta libraries. Before sequencing, the PCR products went through gel purification. For the original study's pipeline: A total of around 66 TRBV and approximately 15 TRBJ segments were identified across samples and were used for gene usage analysis of CDR3 amino acid clonotypes. COPE and FqMerger were used to merge filtered high-quality paired reads into contigs. BLAST was used to align contigs to IMGT TRBV, TRBD and TRBJ reference genes, and CDR3 was defined according to IMGT. Any clonotype with a frequency above 0.1% was counted as a highly expanded clone. Repertoire diversity was measured by Shannon entropy, and V-J evenness by the Gini coefficient. Clonotypes shared by more than one individual were considered public. TCRdb ran its own pipeline on the public reads, namely fastp trimming at Q25 and MiXCR clone calling, and kept in-frame beta chains. Every distinct CDR3 protein forms one entry, paired with its most common genes and DNA. These V and J calls are TCRdb output, not the study's own analysis. The sample table lists 450,000 to 600,000 distinct CDR3 sequences, 15% to 20% of them with a count of one. The ten largest clones capture more than 10% of the sample.

Results the study describes overall, beyond this receptor: A larger number of public clonotypes was shared among persistent patients (about 2,700) than among newly diagnosed patients (roughly 930). Sequencing and analysis were limited to the TCR beta chain. Only peripheral blood was studied, because thyroid tissue, the primary lesion, was inaccessible. Lower TCR Shannon entropy and fewer highly expanded clones were observed in persistent Graves' disease patients than in newly diagnosed patients, which suggested clonal expansion. As a limitation, the authors acknowledged that the small sample size may reduce accuracy.

This clonotype has ten or more counts. Its antigen is currently not known. Per-nucleotide qualities are absent, and no much larger clonotype sits a single base away. Per the publication, the time point label means: newly diagnosed GD, antithyroid drugs for less than 3 months. For both TCR sequencing and RNA sequencing, RNA was extracted from PBMCs using TRIzol. The diagnosis of Graves' disease followed American Thyroid Association guidelines. The patients came from an endocrinology department in Xi'an, China. Each patient gave about 9.1 milliliters of peripheral blood, collected in an EDTA anticoagulant tube. Ficoll Paque Plus density gradient separation was used to isolate PBMCs, and no further T cell sorting was performed. RNA quality was checked with an Agilent 2100 Bioanalyzer and agarose gel, and concentration with a NanoDrop 2000. The data also belong to a second study, concerning T cells in Graves' hyperthyroidism and ophthalmopathy. That second report states: A patient counted as having stable Graves' hyperthyroidism if no progression to ophthalmopathy occurred over 18 months of follow-up. Hyperthyroidism patients were aged 18 to 65 years and newly diagnosed, with disease duration of less than 2 months. Patients with uncontrolled infections, other autoimmune diseases, pregnancy or lactation were excluded. Diagnoses relied on clinical symptoms, serum thyroxine and TRAb, thyroid ultrasound and orbital computed tomography. A first-round RT-PCR of the TCR CDR3 used the HTBI primer set with the Qiagen OneStep RT-PCR kit. Blood samples also contained most of the expanded thyroid clonotypes (frequency above 0.001), which suggests that blood repertoires may reflect thyroid immune responses. In cross-validation, a model built on a 13 V-J signature told ophthalmopathy apart from stable hyperthyroidism with 85% to 90% sensitivity and roughly 82% specificity, and in testing the same model reached 80%/75%. During validation, the model predicted progression to ophthalmopathy a median of around six months ahead of onset, with approximately 71% sensitivity and 72% to 80% specificity. To identify TCR V-J signatures that set the groups apart, the researchers used a discovery cohort of about a hundred patients, made up of 40 to 45 with Graves' ophthalmopathy and 57 with stable Graves' hyperthyroidism. Prospective prediction of ophthalmopathy was tested in an independent validation cohort of approximately 18 hyperthyroidism patients and some 17 patients who later progressed to ophthalmopathy. The 85 to 100 discovery patients were randomly split 7:3 into training and test sets. Thyroid tissue and blood T-cell repertoires from about six Graves' hyperthyroidism patients were also compared in the study. Once sampling was done, hyperthyroidism patients were given methimazole at a starting dose of 30 mg daily, whereas ophthalmopathy patients were given high-dose intravenous methylprednisolone. Libraries were constructed in a second round of multiplex PCR, after which size selection and purification were performed. Libraries were sequenced paired-end with 100 bp reads on an Illumina HiSeq2000. Raw data were processed with SOAPnuke, discarding reads with adapters, uncalled bases, mean Phred below 15, or no exact constant-primer or identifier match. High-quality paired reads were merged with COPE v1.2.5, and unique nucleotide sequences were defined as clonotypes. MiTCR v1.1 was used to align the clonotypes against IMGT TRBV, TRBD and TRBJ reference segments. The analysis included only V-J combinations with a frequency above 0.0001, which together covered 99% to 99.2% of the repertoires. The TCS score was defined as the ratio of F50 (clonal expansion) to E x V (chaos), calculated using BLOSUM62-based TCRdist between CDR3 peptides within each V-J. Welch's t-statistics and random forest reduced around 510 V-J features to under 15, which were used in a naive Bayes classifier (R e1071). Sample size was not statistically predetermined, and blinding of investigators to group allocation was not performed. The paper describes TCR Vbeta CDR3 sequencing of around 140 peripheral blood samples, made up of 43 ophthalmopathy patients, around 73 hyperthyroidism patients and around 17 progressor patients.

The sequencing used peripheral blood mononuclear cells (PBMCs), collected at new diagnosis, from a patient treated with antithyroid drugs. This sequence originates from a man aged 40-50 years with Graves disease. Donor details come from another sample of the same person, matched by shared clones.

The CDR3 is CASSAPGTTYEQYF. At the DNA level, the sequence is TGTGCCAGCAGTGCTCCCGGGACTACCTACGAGCAGTACTTC. The chain employs TRBV28 and TRBJ2-7, with 7 bases aligning to TRBD2. Trimming leaves V shorter by 5 bases and J shorter by 2 bases, with the junction holding 6 bases beyond the gene matches. The CDR3 runs 14 amino acids, cysteine and phenylalanine included. Left in the record is the CDR3 DNA by itself, 42 bases read in frame from the first base. From the germline V gene, CDR1 is MDHEN and CDR2 is SYDVKM.